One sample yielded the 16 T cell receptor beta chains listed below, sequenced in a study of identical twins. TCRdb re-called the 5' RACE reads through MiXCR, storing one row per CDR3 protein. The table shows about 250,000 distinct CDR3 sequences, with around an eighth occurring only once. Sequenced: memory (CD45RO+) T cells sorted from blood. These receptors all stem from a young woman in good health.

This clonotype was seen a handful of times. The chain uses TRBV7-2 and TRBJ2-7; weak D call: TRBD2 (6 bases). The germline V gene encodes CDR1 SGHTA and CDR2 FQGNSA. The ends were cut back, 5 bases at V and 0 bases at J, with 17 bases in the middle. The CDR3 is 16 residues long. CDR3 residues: CASSLDLGGGSYEQYF. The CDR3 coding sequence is TGTGCCAGCAGCCTAGATTTGGGGGGAGGCTCCTACGAGCAGTACTTC.

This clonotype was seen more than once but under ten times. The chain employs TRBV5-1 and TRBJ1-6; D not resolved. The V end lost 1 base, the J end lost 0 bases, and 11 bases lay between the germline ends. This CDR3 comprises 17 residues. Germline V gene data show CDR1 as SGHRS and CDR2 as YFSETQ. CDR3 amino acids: CASSLRAQSSYNSPLHF. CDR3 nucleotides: TGCGCCAGCAGCTTGAGGGCCCAGAGCTCCTATAATTCACCCCTCCACTTT.

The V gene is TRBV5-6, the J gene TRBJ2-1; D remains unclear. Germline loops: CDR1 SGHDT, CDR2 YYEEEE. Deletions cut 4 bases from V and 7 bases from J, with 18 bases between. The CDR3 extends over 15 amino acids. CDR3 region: CASSPDLEPGNEQFF. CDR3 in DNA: TGTGCCAGCAGCCCGGACCTGGAGCCCGGGAATGAGCAGTTCTTC. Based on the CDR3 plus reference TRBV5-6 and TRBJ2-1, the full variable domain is DAGVTQSPTHLIKTRGQQVTLRCSPKSGHDTVSWYQQALGQGPQFIFQYYEEEERQRGNFPDRFSGHQFPNYSSELNVNALLLGDSALYLCASSPDLEPGNEQFFGPGTRLTVL.

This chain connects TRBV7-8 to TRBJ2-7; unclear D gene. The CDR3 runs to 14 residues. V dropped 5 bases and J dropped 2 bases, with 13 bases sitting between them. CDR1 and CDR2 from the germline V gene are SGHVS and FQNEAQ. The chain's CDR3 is CASSPPDLPYEQYF. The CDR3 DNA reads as TGTGCCAGCAGCCCCCCGGACCTTCCCTACGAGCAGTACTTC.

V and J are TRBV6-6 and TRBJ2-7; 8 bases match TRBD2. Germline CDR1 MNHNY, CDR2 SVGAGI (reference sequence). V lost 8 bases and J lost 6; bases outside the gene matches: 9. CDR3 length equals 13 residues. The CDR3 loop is CASQARGAVEQYF. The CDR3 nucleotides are TGTGCCAGCCAGGCGCGGGGGGCGGTCGAGCAGTACTTC.

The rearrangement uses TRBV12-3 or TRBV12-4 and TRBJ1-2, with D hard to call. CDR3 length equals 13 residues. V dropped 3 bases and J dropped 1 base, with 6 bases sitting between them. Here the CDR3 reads CASSFQDNYGYTF. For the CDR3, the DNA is TGTGCCAGCAGTTTTCAGGATAACTATGGCTACACCTTC.

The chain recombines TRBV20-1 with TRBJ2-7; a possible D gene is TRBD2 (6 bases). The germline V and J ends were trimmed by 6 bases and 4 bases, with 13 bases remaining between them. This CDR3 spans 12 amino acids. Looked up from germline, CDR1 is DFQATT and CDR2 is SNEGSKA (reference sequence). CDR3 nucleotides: TGCAGTGCCCCCTCGGGAGCATACGAGCAGTACTTC. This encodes CSAPSGAYEQYF.

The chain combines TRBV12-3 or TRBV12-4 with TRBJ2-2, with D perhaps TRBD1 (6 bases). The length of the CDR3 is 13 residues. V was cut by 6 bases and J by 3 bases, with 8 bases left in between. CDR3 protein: CASRGQYTGELFF. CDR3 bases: TGTGCCAGCAGAGGACAGTACACCGGGGAGCTGTTTTTT.

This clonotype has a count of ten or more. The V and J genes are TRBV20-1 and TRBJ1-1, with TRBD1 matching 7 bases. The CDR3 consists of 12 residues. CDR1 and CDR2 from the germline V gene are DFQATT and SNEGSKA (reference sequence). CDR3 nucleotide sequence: TGCAGCGTCCTCCAAAGGGGGCCGGGGGCTTTCTTT. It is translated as CSVLQRGPGAFF.

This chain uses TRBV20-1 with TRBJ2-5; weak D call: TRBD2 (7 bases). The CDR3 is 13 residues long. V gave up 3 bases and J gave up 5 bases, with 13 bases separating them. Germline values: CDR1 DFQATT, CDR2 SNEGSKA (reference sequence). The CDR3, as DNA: TGCAGTGCTAGCGGCAGGGGAGGGGAGACCCAGTACTTC. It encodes CSASGRGGETQYF.

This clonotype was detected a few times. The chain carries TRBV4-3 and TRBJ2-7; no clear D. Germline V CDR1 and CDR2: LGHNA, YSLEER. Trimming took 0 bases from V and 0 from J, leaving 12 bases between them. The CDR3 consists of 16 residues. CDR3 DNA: TGCGCCAGCAGCCAAGATCCGAGGACCAGCTCCTACGAGCAGTACTTC. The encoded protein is CASSQDPRTSSYEQYF.

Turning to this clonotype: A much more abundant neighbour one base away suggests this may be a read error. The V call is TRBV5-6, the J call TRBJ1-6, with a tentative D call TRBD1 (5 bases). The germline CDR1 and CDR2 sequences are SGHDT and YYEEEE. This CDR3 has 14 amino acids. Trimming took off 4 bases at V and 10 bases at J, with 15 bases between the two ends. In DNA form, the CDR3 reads TGTGCCAGCAGCCACGGCCTCAGGGCATCACCCCTCCACTTT. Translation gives CASSHGLRASPLHF.

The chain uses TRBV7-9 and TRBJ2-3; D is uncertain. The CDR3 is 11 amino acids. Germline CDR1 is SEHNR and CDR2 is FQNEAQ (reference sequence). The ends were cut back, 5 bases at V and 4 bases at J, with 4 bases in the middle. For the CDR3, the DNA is TGTGCCAGCAGCCGACCAGATACGCAGTATTTT. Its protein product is CASSRPDTQYF. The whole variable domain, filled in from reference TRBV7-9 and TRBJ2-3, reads DTGVSQNPRHKITKRGQNVTFRCDPISEHNRLYWYRQTLGQGPEFLTYFQNEAQLEKSRLLSDRFSAERPKGSFSTLEIQRTEQGDSAMYLCASSRPDTQYFGPGTRLTVL.

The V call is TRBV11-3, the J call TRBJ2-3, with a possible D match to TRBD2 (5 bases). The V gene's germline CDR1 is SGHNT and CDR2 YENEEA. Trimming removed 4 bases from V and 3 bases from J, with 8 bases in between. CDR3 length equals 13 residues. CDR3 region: CASSSGETDTQYF. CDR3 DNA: TGTGCCAGCAGCTCCGGGGAAACAGATACGCAGTATTTT.

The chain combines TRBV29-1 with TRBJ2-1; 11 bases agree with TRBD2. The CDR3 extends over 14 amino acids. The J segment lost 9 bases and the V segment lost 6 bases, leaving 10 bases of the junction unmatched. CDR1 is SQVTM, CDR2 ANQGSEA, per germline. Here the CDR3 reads CSVATSGKRSEQFF. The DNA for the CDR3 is TGCAGCGTCGCGACTAGCGGGAAACGGAGTGAGCAGTTCTTC.

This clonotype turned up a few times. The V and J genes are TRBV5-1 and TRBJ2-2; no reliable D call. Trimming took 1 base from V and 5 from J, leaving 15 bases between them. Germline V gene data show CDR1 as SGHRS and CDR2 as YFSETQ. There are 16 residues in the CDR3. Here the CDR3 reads CASSLRSGVRTGELFF. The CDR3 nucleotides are TGCGCCAGCAGCTTGAGAAGTGGAGTGAGGACCGGGGAGCTGTTTTTT. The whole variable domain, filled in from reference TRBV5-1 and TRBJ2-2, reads KAGVTQTPRYLIKTRGQQVTLSCSPISGHRSVSWYQQTPGQGLQFLFEYFSETQRNKGNFPGRFSGRQFSNSRSEMNVSTLELGDSALYLCASSLRSGVRTGELFFGEGSRLTVL.